These 28 T cell receptor beta chains were sequenced from one sample in a study of identical twins. TCRdb analysed the 5' RACE reads with MiXCR anew, one entry per CDR3 protein. The table lists fewer than 900,000 distinct CDR3 sequences, 15% to 20% of them singletons. Separately, the same data were catalogued under a study of T cells expressing NK-cell markers.

Material for sequencing was PBMCs. The origin of the receptors is a woman between 18 and 29 years old in good health.

The chain couples TRBV29-1 to TRBJ1-2; no clear D gene. The V and J ends lost 7 bases and 2 bases respectively, with 14 bases between them. Germline values: CDR1 SQVTM, CDR2 ANQGSEA. CDR3 length equals 13 residues. CDR3: CSAGIEQNYGYTF. CDR3 DNA sequence: TGCAGCGCGGGAATCGAGCAGAACTATGGCTACACCTTC.

This clonotype was seen only a few times. J is TRBJ1-5 and V is TRBV6-6; D remains ambiguous. The CDR3 loop spans 12 amino acids. Germline assignment: CDR1 MNHNY and CDR2 SVGAGI (reference sequence). V lost 6 bases and J lost 9, with 12 bases in between. CDR3 sequence (DNA): TGTGCCAGCAGCAATCCTATTCCGCCCCAGCATTTT. Translated: CASSNPIPPQHF.

The J gene is TRBJ2-1, the V gene TRBV18; possibly TRBD2 for D (6 bases). Germline CDR1 and CDR2: KGHSH and LQKENI. CDR3 length equals 15 residues. The V gene lost 6 bases and the J gene lost 4 bases, with 16 bases spanning the gap. The CDR3 reads CASSLIRGTYNEQFF. Written as DNA, the CDR3 is TGTGCCAGCTCCCTCATTCGCGGGACTTACAATGAGCAGTTCTTC.

J is TRBJ2-1 and V is TRBV19; D gene uncertain. Trimming shortened V by 7 bases and J by 5 bases, and 6 bases separated the two germline ends. CDR1 is LNHDA, CDR2 SQIVND, per germline (reference sequence). The CDR3 is 11 amino acids. DNA of the CDR3: TGTGCCAGTAACCTGAACAATGAGCAGTTCTTC. Translated, it gives CASNLNNEQFF.

This chain links TRBV10-3 with TRBJ2-3; D possibly corresponds to TRBD2 (5 bases). Deletions cut 6 bases from V and 8 bases from J, with 9 bases between. This CDR3 is 11 amino acids long. CDR1 and CDR2 (germline): ENHRY, SYGVKD. The CDR3 DNA follows: TGTGCCATCAGGGAGGTTGCTACGCAGTATTTT. Encoded protein: CAIREVATQYF.

In its sample, this clonotype was seen a few times. The chain links TRBV12-3 or TRBV12-4 to TRBJ2-1, with D possibly called TRBD1 or TRBD2 (5 bases each). The V gene lost 7 bases and the J gene lost 0 bases, with 16 bases spanning the gap. This CDR3 region has 16 residues. The CDR3 nucleotides read TGTGCCAGCAAGGGGTCTCTAGCTAACTCCTACAATGAGCAGTTCTTC. Translating it yields CASKGSLANSYNEQFF.

This clonotype was recorded a few times. The V and J genes are TRBV29-1 and TRBJ2-1, with D tentatively TRBD2 (5 bases). CDR1 SQVTM and CDR2 ANQGSEA come from the germline V gene. V shed 2 bases and J shed 3 bases, with 14 bases lying between them. This CDR3 contains 15 residues. CDR3 bases: TGCAGCGTTGAAAAGGCGGGTCATATCTACAATGAGCAGTTCTTC. This encodes CSVEKAGHIYNEQFF.

This clonotype has a count of ten or more. The chain combines TRBV12-3 or TRBV12-4 with TRBJ1-2, with 8 bases lining up with TRBD1. CDR3 length: 14 residues. Trimming at V came to 6 bases and at J to 2 bases, leaving 5 bases not matched to a gene. DNA of the CDR3: TGTGCCAGCAGGGATGACAGGGGAAACTATGGCTACACCTTC. This codes for CASRDDRGNYGYTF.

The table lists this clonotype with many counts. The rearrangement uses TRBV2 and TRBJ2-3; D remains unclear. Trimming stripped 2 bases from V and 0 bases from J, with 12 bases between. Germline CDR1 and CDR2: SNHLY and FYNNEI. The CDR3 extends over 16 amino acids. In nucleotides, the CDR3 is TGTGCCAGCAGTGAACCCGAATTATCTAGCACAGATACGCAGTATTTT. This sequence encodes CASSEPELSSTDTQYF.

This clonotype was detected only a few times. The chain carries TRBV5-1 and TRBJ2-5; 12 nucleotides match TRBD2. The CDR3 runs to 17 residues. With V trimmed by 6 bases and J by 5 bases, 14 bases remained unmatched. Germline-derived CDR1 and CDR2 are SGHRS and YFSETQ. The CDR3 nucleotides are TGCGCCAGCACCGATCTAGCGGGGGGGCTGCCCCTCGAGACCCAGTACTTC. Protein product: CASTDLAGGLPLETQYF. Using reference TRBV5-1 and TRBJ2-5 for the parts outside the CDR3, the full variable domain is KAGVTQTPRYLIKTRGQQVTLSCSPISGHRSVSWYQQTPGQGLQFLFEYFSETQRNKGNFPGRFSGRQFSNSRSEMNVSTLELGDSALYLCASTDLAGGLPLETQYFGPGTRLLVL.

The chain uses TRBV9 and TRBJ2-1; 7 bases are shared with TRBD1. Trimming removed 4 bases from V and 5 bases from J; junction bases left unmatched: 9. The CDR3 has 15 residues. In germline, CDR1 is SGDLS, CDR2 YYNGEE. CDR3 residues: CASSPRWTGHNEQFF. The CDR3 DNA reads as TGTGCCAGCAGCCCCCGGTGGACAGGACACAATGAGCAGTTCTTC.

This clonotype has only a few counts. The chain joins TRBV7-9 to TRBJ1-2; 9 nucleotides line up with TRBD1. After removal of 2 bases from V and 8 bases from J, the junction contained 6 bases not matched to a gene. Germline V lookup: CDR1 SEHNR, CDR2 FQNEAQ (reference sequence). The CDR3 is made up of 14 amino acids. The CDR3 DNA is TGTGCCAGCAGCTTATCCAGGACAGGGGAAGGCTACACCTTC. Its translation: CASSLSRTGEGYTF.

This clonotype was counted only a few times. The chain has TRBV5-5 and TRBJ2-3; a possible D gene is TRBD2 (5 bases). Germline V gene data show CDR1 as SGHKS and CDR2 as YYEKEE (reference sequence). CDR3 length: 14 amino acids. V dropped 4 bases and J dropped 2 bases, with 11 bases sitting between them. The CDR3 sequence: CASSPGAATDTQYF. The CDR3 bases are TGTGCCAGCAGCCCTGGAGCGGCCACAGATACGCAGTATTTT.

This clonotype was found a few times. The chain has TRBV24-1 and TRBJ2-3; no definite D call. Between the trimmed V and J ends, which lost 1 base and 10 bases, there was a span of 11 bases. Germline CDR1 and CDR2: KGHDR and SFDVKD. The CDR3 is made up of 13 amino acids. CDR3 DNA: TGTGCCACCAGTGATTTTGCCGCCCGGGCGCAGTATTTT. Translating it yields CATSDFAARAQYF.

This clonotype has more than one count but fewer than ten. The chain uses TRBV20-1 and TRBJ2-3, with 8 bases aligning to TRBD2. Trimming at V came to 1 base and at J to 6 bases, leaving 15 bases not matched to a gene. The germline gives CDR1 DFQATT, CDR2 SNEGSKA (reference sequence). The length of the CDR3 is 17 residues. The CDR3 DNA sequence: TGCAGTGCTAGAGGACAGTGGGGAGCGGGGGATGTGGATACGCAGTATTTT. Translated: CSARGQWGAGDVDTQYF.

This clonotype was counted a few times. The chain has TRBV20-1 and TRBJ2-5, with 8 bases aligning to TRBD1. Trimming at V came to 6 bases and at J to 5 bases, leaving 11 bases not matched to a gene. CDR1 DFQATT and CDR2 SNEGSKA come from the germline V gene (reference sequence). The CDR3 loop spans 14 amino acids. CDR3 coding DNA: TGCAGTGCAGAATCCCACGACAGGGGCGAGACCCAGTACTTC. Encoded protein: CSAESHDRGETQYF.

This clonotype was picked up a small number of times. The V gene is TRBV29-1, the J gene TRBJ1-1; no firm D call. The CDR3 loop spans 13 amino acids. In germline, CDR1 is SQVTM, CDR2 ANQGSEA. V lost 4 bases to trimming and J lost 4 bases, with 13 bases between them. The CDR3 is CSVVGPGSTEAFF. The CDR3 DNA sequence: TGCAGCGTTGTAGGGCCCGGGAGCACTGAAGCTTTCTTT.

The sample holds a few counts of this clonotype. V is TRBV7-4 and J is TRBJ2-7; 9 nucleotides match TRBD1. J lost 2 bases, V lost 10 bases, and 15 bases had no gene match. The CDR3 consists of 16 residues. Germline CDR1 SGHVT, CDR2 SQSDAQ. CDR3 DNA sequence: TGTGCCACGCTAGGGTGTGGGGACAGGGTGGCCTACGAGCAGTACTTC. Translated, it gives CATLGCGDRVAYEQYF.

This clonotype was recorded a few times. The CDR3 DNA is TGCGCCAGCAGCTTGTATGGGAGGGGGACAGATACGCAGTATTTT. Amino acid sequence: CASSLYGRGTDTQYF. This sequence joins TRBV5-1 and TRBJ2-3, with D perhaps TRBD2 (7 bases). V shed 1 base and J shed 3 bases, with 12 bases lying between them. CDR3 length equals 15 residues. Germline CDR1 SGHRS, CDR2 YFSETQ.

This clonotype has more than one count but fewer than ten. V gene TRBV14 combines with J gene TRBJ2-5; TRBD2 matches 13 bases. V was pared by 4 bases and J by 1 base, with 9 bases of the junction left unmatched. The CDR3 has 18 residues. CDR1 is SGHDN, CDR2 FVKESK, per germline. CDR3 in amino acids: CASSPGLAGAKIQETQYF. In nucleotides, the CDR3 is TGTGCCAGCAGCCCAGGACTAGCGGGGGCGAAGATCCAAGAGACCCAGTACTTC.

V is TRBV6-6 and J is TRBJ2-3; 7 positions agree with TRBD1. The J segment lost 7 bases and the V segment lost 4 bases, leaving 2 bases of the junction unmatched. Germline V gene data show CDR1 as MNHNY and CDR2 as SVGAGI (reference sequence). CDR3 length equals 12 residues. The DNA for the CDR3 is TGTGCCAGCAGTTCACAGGGGAATACGCAGTATTTT. Its translation: CASSSQGNTQYF.

Many counts were recorded for this clonotype. J is TRBJ1-4 and V is TRBV12-3 or TRBV12-4; tentatively, D is TRBD1 (6 bases). This CDR3 spans 14 amino acids. Trimming cost V 6 bases and J 7 bases, with 15 bases left between them. CDR3: CASSQGGAGEKLFF. In nucleotides, the CDR3 is TGTGCCAGCAGCCAAGGGGGGGCAGGTGAAAAACTGTTTTTT.

The chain uses TRBV7-9 and TRBJ2-6; D unresolved. Trimming stripped 1 base from V and 4 bases from J, with 11 bases between. The germline gives CDR1 SEHNR, CDR2 FQNEAQ (reference sequence). CDR3 size: 16 residues. CDR3 nucleotides: TGTGCCAGCAGCTTAGGGGCCCTCTCGGGGGCCAACGTCCTGACTTTC. Its translation is CASSLGALSGANVLTF.

At least ten counts were recorded for this clonotype. V and J are TRBV7-9 and TRBJ2-1; D may be TRBD2 (5 bases). Germline CDR1 SEHNR, CDR2 FQNEAQ (reference sequence). The CDR3 totals 14 residues. With 5 bases removed from V and 4 bases from J, the gap between germline ends came to 12 bases. The CDR3 is CASSPDPGYNEQFF. DNA for the CDR3: TGTGCCAGCAGCCCCGACCCGGGGTACAATGAGCAGTTCTTC.

J is TRBJ2-7 and V is TRBV3-1; 9 nucleotides align to TRBD2. V lost 4 bases to trimming and J lost 3 bases; unmatched junction nucleotides: 16. CDR1 LGHDT and CDR2 YNNKEL come from the germline V gene (reference sequence). This CDR3 spans 18 amino acids. CDR3 nucleotides: TGTGCCAGCAGCCGGCGGCTAGCGGGACCTCCTGGGGACTACGAGCAGTACTTC. It specifies CASSRRLAGPPGDYEQYF.

This clonotype appeared a few times. The rearrangement uses TRBV5-6 and TRBJ2-3, with D perhaps assigned TRBD1 or TRBD2 (6 bases each). Germline V CDR1 and CDR2: SGHDT, YYEEEE. Trimming pared 4 bases from V and 0 bases from J, leaving 9 bases between. This CDR3 contains 14 residues. The CDR3 DNA follows: TGTGCCAGCAGCAGGGGGACTAGCACAGATACGCAGTATTTT. This codes for CASSRGTSTDTQYF.

V and J are TRBV27 and TRBJ2-5; maybe TRBD2 (5 bases). Trimming left V 2 bases short and J 4 bases short, with 20 bases between. The CDR3 loop spans 17 amino acids. CDR1 and CDR2 (germline): MNHEY, SMNVEV (reference sequence). The CDR3 loop reads CASSLRWKGLGGETQYF. CDR3 DNA sequence: TGTGCCAGCAGTTTAAGGTGGAAAGGGTTAGGAGGAGAGACCCAGTACTTC.

The rearrangement links TRBV12-3 or TRBV12-4 to TRBJ2-7, with 9 bases aligning to TRBD1. The V gene end was trimmed by 1 base and the J gene end by 3 bases; junction bases not matched to a gene: 4. The CDR3 contains 15 residues. Here the CDR3 DNA reads TGTGCCAGCAGTTTAGAAAGGACAGGGGACTACGAGCAGTACTTC. Its protein product is CASSLERTGDYEQYF.